Listed below are T cell receptor beta chains from one sample, sequenced in a study of CD4 T cells in relation to SARS-CoV-2 and coronaviruses. Generated by immunoSEQ multiplex PCR, the TCRdb table keeps only in-frame clones and is missing some. The table records some 64,000 clones, 94% of them present only once. The sequenced material came from naive CD4+ T cells from PBMCs. The receptors shown here come from a human donor in good health. CDR3s include the opening cysteine and the closing phenylalanine or tryptophan. A D gene is named only where the DNA matches it firmly. Clone size is not always given. Where it is, it says once, few, many or a class for expanded clones.

V gene: TRBV7-2; D gene: -; J gene: TRBJ1-1; clone size: once; CDR3 DNA: TGTGCCAGCAGCTTAGGCGGTTGGTGGGGGGACACTGAAGCTTTCTTT; CDR3 protein: CASSLGGWWGDTEAFF
V gene: TRBV28; D gene: TRBD2; J gene: TRBJ2-5; clone size: -; CDR3 DNA: TGTGCCAGCTTCCCCGGGGGGTCGTCTAGCGGGAGGGGGCAAGAGACCCAGTACTTC; CDR3 protein: CASFPGGSSSGRGQETQYF
V gene: TRBV18; D gene: TRBD2; J gene: TRBJ2-1; clone size: -; CDR3 DNA: TGTGCCAGCTCACCCAGGACTAGCGGGGGGCCTCACAATGAGCAGTTCTTC; CDR3 protein: CASSPRTSGGPHNEQFF
V gene: TRBV30; D gene: TRBD1; J gene: TRBJ1-5; clone size: once; CDR3 DNA: TGTGCCTCCGGACAGGGAGCCCAGCCCCAGCATTTT; CDR3 protein: CASGQGAQPQHF
V gene: TRBV9; D gene: -; J gene: TRBJ2-3; clone size: -; CDR3 DNA: TGTGCCAGCACCCCTAGGGGCACAGATACGCAGTATTTT; CDR3 protein: CASTPRGTDTQYF
V gene: TRBV20-1; D gene: TRBD2; J gene: TRBJ2-1; clone size: -; CDR3 DNA: TGCAGTGCTAGTCGCCCCCTAGCGGGAGAATACAATGAGCAGTTCTTC; CDR3 protein: CSASRPLAGEYNEQFF
V gene: TRBV6-2/TRBV6-3; D gene: -; J gene: TRBJ2-7; clone size: -; CDR3 DNA: TGTGCCAGCAGTTACGGGACCGCCGAGCAGTACTTC; CDR3 protein: CASSYGTAEQYF
V gene: TRBV28; D gene: -; J gene: TRBJ1-5; clone size: -; CDR3 DNA: TGTGCCAGCAGCATTTGGCCAGGGCGGCTCAAGGGGATAGGCAATCAGCCCCAGCATTTT; CDR3 protein: CASSIWPGRLKGIGNQPQHF
V gene: TRBV5-6; D gene: -; J gene: TRBJ2-2; clone size: -; CDR3 DNA: TGTGCCAGCAGCTGGAAGGGGTCCGGGGAGCTGTTTTTT; CDR3 protein: CASSWKGSGELFF
V gene: TRBV19; D gene: TRBD2; J gene: TRBJ2-3; clone size: -; CDR3 DNA: TGTGCCAGTAGTCCACGCCCTCTAGCGGGAGTCCTTGATACGCAGTATTTT; CDR3 protein: CASSPRPLAGVLDTQYF